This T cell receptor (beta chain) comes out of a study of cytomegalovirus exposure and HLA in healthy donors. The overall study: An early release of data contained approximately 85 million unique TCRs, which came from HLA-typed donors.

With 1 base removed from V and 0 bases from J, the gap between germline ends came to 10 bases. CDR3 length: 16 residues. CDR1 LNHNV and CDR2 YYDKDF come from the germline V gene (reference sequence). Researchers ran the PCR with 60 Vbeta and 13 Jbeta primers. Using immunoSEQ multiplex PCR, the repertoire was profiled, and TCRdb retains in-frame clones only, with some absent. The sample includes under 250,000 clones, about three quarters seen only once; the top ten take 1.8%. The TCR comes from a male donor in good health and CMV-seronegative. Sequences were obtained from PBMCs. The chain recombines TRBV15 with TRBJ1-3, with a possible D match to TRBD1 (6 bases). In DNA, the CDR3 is TGTGCCACCAGCAGAGGTGTAGGGGGCTCTGGAAACACCATATATTTT. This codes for CATSRGVGGSGNTIYF.